This TCR beta chain comes out of a study of T-cell memory formation after mild COVID-19. Across the whole study: TCR clusters mostly belonged to single donors.

General study points: Certain responding clones were present in pre-infection memory, suggesting participation of cross-reactive memory. Those CD4+ clones that contracted were mainly in CM and EM (CD8+ ones in EMRA).

TCRdb re-called the 5' RACE reads with MiXCR, one entry per CDR3 protein. Seen here are about 400,000 distinct CDR3 sequences, 24% observed once, and the top ten hold about 10%. This clonotype has at least ten counts. Its antigen is unidentified. The TCR comes from an adult woman who had mild COVID-19 (a few samples of this study predate the infection). Cell type and time point are not known. Sequenced sample: PBMCs or a T cell subset sorted from them (not recorded which).

The chain's CDR3 is CASSLVRTDTQYF. The CDR3 DNA reads TGTGCCAGCAGCTTAGTCCGAACAGATACGCAGTATTTT. V usage is TRBV7-9 and J usage is TRBJ2-3; no clear D gene. With 1 base removed from V and 3 bases from J, the gap between germline ends came to 5 bases. This CDR3 has 13 residues. The germline gives CDR1 SEHNR, CDR2 FQNEAQ (reference sequence).